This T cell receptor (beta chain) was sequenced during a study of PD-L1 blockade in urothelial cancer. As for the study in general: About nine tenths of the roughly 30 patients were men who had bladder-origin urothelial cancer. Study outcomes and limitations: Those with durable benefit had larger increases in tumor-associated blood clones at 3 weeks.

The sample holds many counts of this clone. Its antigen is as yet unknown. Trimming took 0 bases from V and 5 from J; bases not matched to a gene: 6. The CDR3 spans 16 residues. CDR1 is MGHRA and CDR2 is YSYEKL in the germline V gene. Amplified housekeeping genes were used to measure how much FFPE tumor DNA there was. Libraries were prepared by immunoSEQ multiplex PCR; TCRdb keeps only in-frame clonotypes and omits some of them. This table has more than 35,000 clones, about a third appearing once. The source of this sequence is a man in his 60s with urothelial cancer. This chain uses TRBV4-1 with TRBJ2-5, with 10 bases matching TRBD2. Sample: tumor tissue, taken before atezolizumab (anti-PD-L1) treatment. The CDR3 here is CASSQESGRAGETQYF. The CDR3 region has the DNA TGCGCCAGCAGCCAAGAGAGCGGGAGGGCCGGTGAGACCCAGTACTTC.